A single sample is the source of the 3 T cell receptor beta chains below, sequenced in a study of T cells in Graves' hyperthyroidism and ophthalmopathy. What was amplified from RNA transcripts were TCR beta CDR3 regions. The HTBI primer set served for first-round RT-PCR of the TCR CDR3. TCRdb used MiXCR to reprocess the multiplex PCR reads, holding one entry per CDR3 protein. The sample includes about 510,000 distinct CDR3 sequences, about 46% seen only once; the top ten take about two fifths. Material: peripheral blood or thyroid tissue (not recorded which). The source of these receptors is an adult woman with Graves' disease, either hyperthyroidism or ophthalmopathy (not recorded which).

In this sample, this clonotype turned up many times. The V and J genes are TRBV24-1 and TRBJ1-6; the match to TRBD1 covers 9 bases. The CDR3 is 15 residues long. From germline, CDR1 is KGHDR and CDR2 SFDVKD. V shed 2 bases, J shed 8 bases, and the junction held 3 bases outside the gene matches. In nucleotides, the CDR3 is TGTGCCACCAGTGATTGGACAGGGGCAGATTCACCCCTCCACTTT. It specifies CATSDWTGADSPLHF.

This clonotype has more than one count but fewer than ten. The V call is TRBV6-5, the J call TRBJ2-5; TRBD1 matches at 11 bases. J was trimmed by 1 base and V by 2 bases; bases with no gene match: 12. CDR3 length: 19 amino acids. CDR1 and CDR2 from the germline V gene are MNHEY and SVGAGI. The CDR3 is CASSYRTGGWFLVQETQYF. CDR3 nucleotide sequence: TGTGCCAGCAGTTACCGGACAGGGGGCTGGTTCTTGGTCCAAGAGACCCAGTACTTC.

The rearrangement joins TRBV6-1 to TRBJ2-7; D possibly corresponds to TRBD2 (5 bases). V lost 7 bases, J lost 3 bases, and 13 bases lay in between. The CDR3 extends over 13 amino acids. Germline V gene sequence: CDR1 MNHNS, CDR2 SASEGT. This CDR3 is CASNNGEFYEQYF. The CDR3 coding sequence is TGTGCCAGCAACAACGGGGAGTTCTACGAGCAGTACTTC.